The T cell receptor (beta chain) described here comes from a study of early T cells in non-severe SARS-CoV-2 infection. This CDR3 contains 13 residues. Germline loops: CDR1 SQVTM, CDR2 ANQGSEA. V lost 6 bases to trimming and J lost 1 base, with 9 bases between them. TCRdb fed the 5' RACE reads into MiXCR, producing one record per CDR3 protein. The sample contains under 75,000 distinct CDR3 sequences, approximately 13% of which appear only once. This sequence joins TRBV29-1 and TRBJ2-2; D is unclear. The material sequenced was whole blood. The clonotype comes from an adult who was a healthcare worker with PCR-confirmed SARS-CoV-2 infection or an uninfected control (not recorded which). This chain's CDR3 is CSVAAGNTGELFF. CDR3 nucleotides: TGCAGCGTGGCAGCCGGGAACACCGGGGAGCTGTTTTTT.